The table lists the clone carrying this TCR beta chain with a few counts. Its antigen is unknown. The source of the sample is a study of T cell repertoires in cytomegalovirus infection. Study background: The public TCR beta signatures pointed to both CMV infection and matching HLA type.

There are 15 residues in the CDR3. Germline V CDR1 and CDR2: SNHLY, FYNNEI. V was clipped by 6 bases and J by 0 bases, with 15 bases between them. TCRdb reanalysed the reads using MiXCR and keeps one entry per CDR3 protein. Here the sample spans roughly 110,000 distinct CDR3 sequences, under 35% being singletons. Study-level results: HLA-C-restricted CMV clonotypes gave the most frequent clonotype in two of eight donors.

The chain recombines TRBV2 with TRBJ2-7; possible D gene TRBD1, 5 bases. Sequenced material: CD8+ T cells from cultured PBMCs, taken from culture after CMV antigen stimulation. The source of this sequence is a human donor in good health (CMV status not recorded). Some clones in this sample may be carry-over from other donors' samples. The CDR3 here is CASSAGPSTSYEQYF. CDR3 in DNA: TGTGCCAGCAGCGCAGGGCCTTCGACCTCCTACGAGCAGTACTTC. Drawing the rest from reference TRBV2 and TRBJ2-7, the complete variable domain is EPEVTQTPSHQVTQMGQEVILRCVPISNHLYFYWYRQILGQKVEFLVSFYNNEISEKSEIFDDQFSVERPDGSNFTLKIRSTKLEDSAMYFCASSAGPSTSYEQYFGPGTRLTVT.